Here is one T cell receptor beta chain with its context. Antigen: not known. These data come from a study of cytomegalovirus exposure and HLA in healthy donors. Overall study context: From HLA-typed donors, an early data release held tens of millions of unique TCRs.

CDR1 and CDR2 from the germline V gene are SGHRS and YFSETQ. The CDR3 has 16 amino acids. Germline trimming cut 3 bases from V and 0 bases from J; bases unmatched to any gene: 9. Amplification used 60 Vbeta primers and 13 Jbeta primers. Clones were read by immunoSEQ multiplex PCR, and TCRdb kept only the in-frame ones, dropping some. The sample contains roughly 26,000 clones, around 70% of which appear only once. Study conclusions and caveats: Earlier analysis looked at TCR beta V segments, and most were productive about 87% or about 30% of the time. A later analysis linked a missense variant in DCLRE1C to the trimming of TCR beta V and J genes. In a later analysis, several top co-occurrence clusters appeared linked to parvovirus B19, influenza, CMV and Epstein-Barr virus.

The receptor was derived from a woman between 50 and 59 years old in good health and CMV-seronegative. The chain combines TRBV5-1 with TRBJ2-7; 7 nucleotides agree with TRBD1. Input material: PBMCs. This CDR3 is CASSSGQTFSSYEQYF. The CDR3 region has the DNA TGCGCCAGCAGCTCGGGACAGACCTTTAGCTCCTACGAGCAGTACTTC.